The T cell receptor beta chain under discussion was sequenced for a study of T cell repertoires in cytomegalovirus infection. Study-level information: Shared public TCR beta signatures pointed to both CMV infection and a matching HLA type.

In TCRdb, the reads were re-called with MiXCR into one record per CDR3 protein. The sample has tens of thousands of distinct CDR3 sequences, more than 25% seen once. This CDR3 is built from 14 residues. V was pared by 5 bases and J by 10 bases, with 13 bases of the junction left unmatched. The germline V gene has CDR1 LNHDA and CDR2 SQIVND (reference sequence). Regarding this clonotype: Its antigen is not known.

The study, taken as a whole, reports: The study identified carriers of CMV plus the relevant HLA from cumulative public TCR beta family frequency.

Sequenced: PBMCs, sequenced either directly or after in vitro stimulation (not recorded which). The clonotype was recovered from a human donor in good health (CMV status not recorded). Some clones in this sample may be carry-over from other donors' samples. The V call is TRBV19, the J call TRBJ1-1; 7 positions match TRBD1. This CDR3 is CASSPTGLALGAFF. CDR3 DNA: TGTGCCAGTAGTCCGACAGGGTTAGCGCTTGGAGCTTTCTTT.